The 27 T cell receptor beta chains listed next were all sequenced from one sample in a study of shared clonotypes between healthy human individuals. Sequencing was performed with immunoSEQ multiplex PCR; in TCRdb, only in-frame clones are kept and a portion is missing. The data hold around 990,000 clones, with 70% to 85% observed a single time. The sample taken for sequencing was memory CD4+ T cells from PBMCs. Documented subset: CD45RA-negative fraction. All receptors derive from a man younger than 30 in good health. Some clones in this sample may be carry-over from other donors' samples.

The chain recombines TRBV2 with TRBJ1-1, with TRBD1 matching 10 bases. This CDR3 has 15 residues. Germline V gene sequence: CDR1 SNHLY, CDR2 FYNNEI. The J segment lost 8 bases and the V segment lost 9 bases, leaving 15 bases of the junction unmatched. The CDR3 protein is CASSRDRGPRMEAFF. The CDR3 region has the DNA TGTGCCAGTAGTAGGGACAGGGGTCCGAGGATGGAAGCTTTCTTT.

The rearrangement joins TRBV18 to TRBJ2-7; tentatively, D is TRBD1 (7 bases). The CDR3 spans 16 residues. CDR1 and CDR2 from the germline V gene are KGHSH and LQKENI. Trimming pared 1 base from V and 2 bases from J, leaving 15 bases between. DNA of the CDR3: TGTGCCAGCTCACCACTGACAGGGAGGCTGACCTACGAGCAGTACTTC. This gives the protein CASSPLTGRLTYEQYF.

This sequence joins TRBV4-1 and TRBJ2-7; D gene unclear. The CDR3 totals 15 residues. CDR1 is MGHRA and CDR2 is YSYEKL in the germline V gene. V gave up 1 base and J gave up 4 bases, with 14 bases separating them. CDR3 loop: CASSQALGMGYEQYF. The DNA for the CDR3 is TGCGCCAGCAGCCAAGCGCTGGGGATGGGTTACGAGCAGTACTTC.

CDR3 DNA: TGTGCCTGGAGTGAGATAGGGCTCGCCTACGAGCAGTACTTC. It encodes CAWSEIGLAYEQYF. This chain uses TRBV30 with TRBJ2-7; D gene uncertain. With 1 base removed from V and 2 bases from J, the gap between germline ends came to 12 bases. Germline lookup yields CDR1 GTSNPN and CDR2 SVGIG (reference sequence). This CDR3 region has 14 residues.

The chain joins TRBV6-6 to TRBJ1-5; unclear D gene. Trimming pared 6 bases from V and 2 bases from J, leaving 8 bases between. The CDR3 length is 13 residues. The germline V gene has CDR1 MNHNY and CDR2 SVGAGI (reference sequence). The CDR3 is CASRVWGNQPQHF. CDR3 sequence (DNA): TGTGCCAGCAGGGTGTGGGGCAATCAGCCCCAGCATTTT.

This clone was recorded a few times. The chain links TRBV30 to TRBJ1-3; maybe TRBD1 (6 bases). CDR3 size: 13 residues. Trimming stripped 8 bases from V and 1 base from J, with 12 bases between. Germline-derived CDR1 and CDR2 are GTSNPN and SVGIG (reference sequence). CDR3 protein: CAGGRGSGNTIYF. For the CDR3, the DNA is TGTGCCGGGGGAAGGGGGTCTGGAAACACCATATATTTT.

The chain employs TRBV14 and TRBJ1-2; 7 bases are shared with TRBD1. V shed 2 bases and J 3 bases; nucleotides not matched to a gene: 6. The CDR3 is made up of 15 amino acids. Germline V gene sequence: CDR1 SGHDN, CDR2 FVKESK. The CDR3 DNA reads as TGTGCCAGCAGCCAAAAAACAGGGGATTACTATGGCTACACCTTC. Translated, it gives CASSQKTGDYYGYTF. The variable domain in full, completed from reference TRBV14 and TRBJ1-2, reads EAGVTQFPSHSVIEKGQTVTLRCDPISGHDNLYWYRRVMGKEIKFLLHFVKESKQDESGMPNNRFLAERTGGTYSTLKVQPAELEDSGVYFCASSQKTGDYYGYTFGSGTRLTVV.

The CDR3, as DNA: TGTGCCAGTAGTATGGGGGGCCTAAGAGAGAATAGCAATCAGCCCCAGCATTTT. Its translation: CASSMGGLRENSNQPQHF. V and J are TRBV19 and TRBJ1-5; D may be TRBD1 (6 bases). V lost 3 bases, J lost 0 bases, and 18 bases lay in between. CDR1 LNHDA and CDR2 SQIVND come from the germline V gene (reference sequence). CDR3 size: 18 residues.

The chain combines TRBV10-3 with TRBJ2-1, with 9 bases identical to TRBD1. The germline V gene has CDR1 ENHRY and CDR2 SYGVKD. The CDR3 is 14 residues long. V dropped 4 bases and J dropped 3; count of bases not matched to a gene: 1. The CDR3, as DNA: TGTGCCATCAGTGGGGACAGGGACTACAATGAGCAGTTCTTC. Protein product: CAISGDRDYNEQFF.

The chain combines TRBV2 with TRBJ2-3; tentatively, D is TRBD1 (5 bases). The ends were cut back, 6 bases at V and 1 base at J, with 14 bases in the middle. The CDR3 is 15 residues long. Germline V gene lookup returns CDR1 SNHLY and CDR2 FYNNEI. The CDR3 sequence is CASSSGFYGTDTQYF. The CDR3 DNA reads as TGTGCCAGCAGCTCAGGGTTTTACGGCACAGATACGCAGTATTTT. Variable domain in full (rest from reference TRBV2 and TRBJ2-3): EPEVTQTPSHQVTQMGQEVILRCVPISNHLYFYWYRQILGQKVEFLVSFYNNEISEKSEIFDDQFSVERPDGSNFTLKIRSTKLEDSAMYFCASSSGFYGTDTQYFGPGTRLTVL.

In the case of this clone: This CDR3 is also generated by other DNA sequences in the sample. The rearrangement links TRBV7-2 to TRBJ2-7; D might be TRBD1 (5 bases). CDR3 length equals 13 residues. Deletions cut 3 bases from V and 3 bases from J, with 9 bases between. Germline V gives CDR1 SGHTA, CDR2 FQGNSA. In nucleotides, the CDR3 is TGTGCCAGCAGCTTTGGACACTTCTACGAGCAGTACTTC. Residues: CASSFGHFYEQYF.

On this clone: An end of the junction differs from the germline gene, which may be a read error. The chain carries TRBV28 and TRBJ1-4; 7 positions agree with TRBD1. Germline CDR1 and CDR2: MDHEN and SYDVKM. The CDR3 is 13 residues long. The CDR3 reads CASSLVRGRRETF. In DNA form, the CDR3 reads TGTGCCAGCAGTTTGGTTAGGGGGCGCCGAGAAACATTT.

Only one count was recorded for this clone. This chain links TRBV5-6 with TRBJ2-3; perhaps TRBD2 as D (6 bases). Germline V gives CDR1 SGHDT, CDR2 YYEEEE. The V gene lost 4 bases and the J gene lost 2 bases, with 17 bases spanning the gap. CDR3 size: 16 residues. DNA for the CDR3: TGTGCCAGCAGCACCCTTCGCGGGACTCCCACAGATACGCAGTATTTT. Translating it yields CASSTLRGTPTDTQYF. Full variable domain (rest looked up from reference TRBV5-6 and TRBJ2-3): DAGVTQSPTHLIKTRGQQVTLRCSPKSGHDTVSWYQQALGQGPQFIFQYYEEEERQRGNFPDRFSGHQFPNYSSELNVNALLLGDSALYLCASSTLRGTPTDTQYFGPGTRLTVL.

CDR3 region: CASSLAARQQYF. CDR3 coding DNA: TGTGCCAGCAGCTTAGCAGCGCGCCAGCAGTACTTC. V usage is TRBV7-2 and J usage is TRBJ2-7; D gene uncertain. The CDR3 spans 12 residues. The V end lost 0 bases, the J end lost 8 bases, and 8 bases lay between the germline ends. Looked up from germline, CDR1 is SGHTA and CDR2 is FQGNSA.

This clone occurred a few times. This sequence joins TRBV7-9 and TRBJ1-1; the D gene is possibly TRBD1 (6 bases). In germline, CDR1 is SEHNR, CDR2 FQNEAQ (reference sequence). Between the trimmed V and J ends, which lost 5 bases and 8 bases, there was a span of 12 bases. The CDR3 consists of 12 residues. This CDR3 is CASSLGQKEAFF. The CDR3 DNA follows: TGTGCCAGCAGCCTCGGACAGAAAGAAGCTTTCTTT.

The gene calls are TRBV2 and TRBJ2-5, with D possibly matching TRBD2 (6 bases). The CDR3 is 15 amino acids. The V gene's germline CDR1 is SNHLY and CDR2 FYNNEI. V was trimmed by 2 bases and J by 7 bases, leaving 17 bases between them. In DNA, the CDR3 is TGTGCCAGCAGTGAACTCATTACTAGCAGTGGGACCCAGTACTTC. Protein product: CASSELITSSGTQYF.

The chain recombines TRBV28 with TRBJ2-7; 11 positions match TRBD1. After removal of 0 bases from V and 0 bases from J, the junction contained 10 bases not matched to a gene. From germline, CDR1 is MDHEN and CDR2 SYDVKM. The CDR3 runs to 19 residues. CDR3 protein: CASSLWFGQGAFFSYEQYF. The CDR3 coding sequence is TGTGCCAGCAGTTTATGGTTTGGACAGGGGGCATTTTTCTCCTACGAGCAGTACTTC.

The CDR3 region is CASSQGRVMAGVGNEQFF. In nucleotides, the CDR3 is TGTGCCAGCAGCCAGGGGAGGGTGATGGCGGGAGTTGGTAATGAGCAGTTCTTC. The V gene is TRBV4-2, the J gene TRBJ2-1, with TRBD2 identical over 7 bases. CDR3 size: 18 residues. The germline gives CDR1 LGHNA, CDR2 YNFKEQ. The V segment lost 3 bases and the J segment 7 bases; nucleotides outside the gene matches: 18.

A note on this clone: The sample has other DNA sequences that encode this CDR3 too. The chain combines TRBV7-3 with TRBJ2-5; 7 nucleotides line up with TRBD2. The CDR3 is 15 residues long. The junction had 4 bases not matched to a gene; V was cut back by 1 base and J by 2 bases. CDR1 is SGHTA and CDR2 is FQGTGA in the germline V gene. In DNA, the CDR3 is TGTGCCAGCAGCTTAATTCCGGGGGGACAAGAGACCCAGTACTTC. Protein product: CASSLIPGGQETQYF.

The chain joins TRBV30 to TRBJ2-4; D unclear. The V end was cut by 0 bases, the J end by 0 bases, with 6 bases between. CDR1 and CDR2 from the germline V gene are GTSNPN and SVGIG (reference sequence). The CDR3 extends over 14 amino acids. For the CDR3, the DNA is TGTGCCTGGAGTGTAATGAAAGCCAAAAACATTCAGTACTTC. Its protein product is CAWSVMKAKNIQYF. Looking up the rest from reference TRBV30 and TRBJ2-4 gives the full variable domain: SQTIHQWPATLVQPVGSPLSLECTVEGTSNPNLYWYRQAAGRGLQLLFYSVGIGQISSEVPQNLSASRPQDRQFILSSKKLLLSDSGFYLCAWSVMKAKNIQYFGAGTRLSVL.

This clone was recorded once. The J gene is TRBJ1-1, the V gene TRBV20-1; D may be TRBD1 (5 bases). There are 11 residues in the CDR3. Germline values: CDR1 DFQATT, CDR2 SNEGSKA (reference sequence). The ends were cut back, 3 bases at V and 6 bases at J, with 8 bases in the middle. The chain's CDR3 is CSARAGPEAFF. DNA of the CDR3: TGCAGTGCTAGGGCGGGACCTGAAGCTTTCTTT.

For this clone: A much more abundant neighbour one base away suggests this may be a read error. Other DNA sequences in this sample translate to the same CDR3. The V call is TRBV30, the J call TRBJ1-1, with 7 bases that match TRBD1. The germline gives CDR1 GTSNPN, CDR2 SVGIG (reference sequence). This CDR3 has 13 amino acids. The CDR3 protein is CAWTFRGTRRAFF. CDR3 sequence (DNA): TGCGCCTGGACCTTCAGGGGGACGAGACGTGCTTTCTTT.

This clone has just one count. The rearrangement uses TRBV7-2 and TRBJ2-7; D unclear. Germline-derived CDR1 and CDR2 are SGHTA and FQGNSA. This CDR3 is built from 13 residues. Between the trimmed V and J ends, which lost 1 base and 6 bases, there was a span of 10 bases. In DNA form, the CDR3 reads TGTGCCAGCAGCTTAGGACCCTATTTCGAGCAGTACTTC. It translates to CASSLGPYFEQYF.

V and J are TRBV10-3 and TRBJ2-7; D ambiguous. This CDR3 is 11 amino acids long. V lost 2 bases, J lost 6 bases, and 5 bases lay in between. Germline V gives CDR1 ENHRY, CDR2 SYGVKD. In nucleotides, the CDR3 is TGTGCCATCAGTGAGACGGGCGAGCAGTACTTC. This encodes CAISETGEQYF.

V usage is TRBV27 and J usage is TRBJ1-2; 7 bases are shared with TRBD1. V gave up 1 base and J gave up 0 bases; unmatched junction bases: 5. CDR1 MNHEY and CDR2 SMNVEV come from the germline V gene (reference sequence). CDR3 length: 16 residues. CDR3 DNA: TGTGCCAGCAGTTTATTGGCGACAGGGTCTAACTATGGCTACACCTTC. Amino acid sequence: CASSLLATGSNYGYTF.

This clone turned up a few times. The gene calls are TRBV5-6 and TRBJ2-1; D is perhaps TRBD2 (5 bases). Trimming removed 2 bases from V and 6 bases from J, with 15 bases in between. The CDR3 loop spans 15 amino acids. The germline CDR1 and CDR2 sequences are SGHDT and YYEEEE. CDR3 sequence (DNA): TGTGCCAGCAGCTTTGGAGGTGGATACGGCAATGAGCAGTTCTTC. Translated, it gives CASSFGGGYGNEQFF. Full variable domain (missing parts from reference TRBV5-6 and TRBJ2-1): DAGVTQSPTHLIKTRGQQVTLRCSPKSGHDTVSWYQQALGQGPQFIFQYYEEEERQRGNFPDRFSGHQFPNYSSELNVNALLLGDSALYLCASSFGGGYGNEQFFGPGTRLTVL.

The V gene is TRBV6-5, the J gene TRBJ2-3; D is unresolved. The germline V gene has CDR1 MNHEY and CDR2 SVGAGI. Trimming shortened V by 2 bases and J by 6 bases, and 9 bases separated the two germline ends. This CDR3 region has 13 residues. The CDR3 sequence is CASSYREQDTQYF. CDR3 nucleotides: TGTGCCAGCAGTTACCGCGAACAGGATACGCAGTATTTT.